This entry lists 5 T cell receptor beta chains sequenced from one sample in a study of T cell changes during pregnancy in multiple sclerosis. TCRdb keeps only in-frame clones here, not all; method: immunoSEQ multiplex PCR. The sample includes roughly 60,000 clones, about 92% of them seen just once. The specimen comprised peripheral blood, sampled in the second trimester of pregnancy. Every receptor here comes from a female donor in good health, enrolled as a control in a pregnancy study.

The chain is built from TRBV7-8 and TRBJ2-5; D possibly corresponds to TRBD1 (6 bases). V lost 4 bases and J lost 0, with 12 bases in between. The CDR3 extends over 15 amino acids. The germline V gene encodes CDR1 SGHVS and CDR2 FQNEAQ. The CDR3 is CASSWGRTDQETQYF. The CDR3 bases are TGTGCCAGCAGCTGGGGTAGGACAGACCAAGAGACCCAGTACTTC. Complete variable domain (other parts from reference TRBV7-8 and TRBJ2-5): GAGVSQSPRYKVAKRGQDVALRCDPISGHVSLFWYQQALGQGPEFLTYFQNEAQLDKSGLPSDRFFAERPEGSVSTLKIQRTQQEDSAVYLCASSWGRTDQETQYFGPGTRLLVL.

The chain combines TRBV6-5 with TRBJ2-1; 11 bases align to TRBD2. Germline CDR1 reads MNHEY; CDR2 reads SVGAGI. Trimming cost V 2 bases and J 5 bases; bases outside gene matches: 5. The CDR3 runs to 16 residues. CDR3 sequence reads: CASSYGGLAGHNEQFF. DNA of the CDR3: TGTGCCAGCAGTTACGGTGGACTAGCGGGTCACAATGAGCAGTTCTTC.

The CDR3 reads CASSDSTLSREGMKENTIYF. CDR3 DNA sequence: TGTGCCAGCAGTGACTCGACATTAAGTAGGGAGGGGATGAAGGAAAACACCATATATTTT. This rearrangement joins TRBV6-4 to TRBJ1-3, with a tentative D call TRBD1 (5 bases). Germline-derived CDR1 and CDR2 are MRHNA and SNTAGT. The CDR3 is 20 residues long. V dropped 0 bases and J dropped 6 bases, with 27 bases sitting between them.

The chain recombines TRBV6-4 with TRBJ2-1; 13 nucleotides line up with TRBD2. The germline V gene encodes CDR1 MRHNA and CDR2 SNTAGT. V lost 4 bases to trimming and J lost 9 bases; unmatched junction nucleotides: 6. CDR3 length equals 15 residues. The CDR3 spells CASSATSGGPGEQFF. DNA for the CDR3: TGTGCCAGCAGTGCGACTAGCGGGGGGCCCGGTGAGCAGTTCTTC.

The V call is TRBV5-1, the J call TRBJ1-4; tentative D call: TRBD1 (6 bases). The CDR3 loop spans 15 amino acids. Trimming left V 4 bases short and J 8 bases short, with 18 bases between. Per germline, CDR1 SGHRS and CDR2 YFSETQ. This chain's CDR3 is CASSPGQPDREKLFF. The DNA for the CDR3 is TGCGCCAGCAGCCCTGGACAGCCTGACCGGGAAAAACTGTTTTTT.